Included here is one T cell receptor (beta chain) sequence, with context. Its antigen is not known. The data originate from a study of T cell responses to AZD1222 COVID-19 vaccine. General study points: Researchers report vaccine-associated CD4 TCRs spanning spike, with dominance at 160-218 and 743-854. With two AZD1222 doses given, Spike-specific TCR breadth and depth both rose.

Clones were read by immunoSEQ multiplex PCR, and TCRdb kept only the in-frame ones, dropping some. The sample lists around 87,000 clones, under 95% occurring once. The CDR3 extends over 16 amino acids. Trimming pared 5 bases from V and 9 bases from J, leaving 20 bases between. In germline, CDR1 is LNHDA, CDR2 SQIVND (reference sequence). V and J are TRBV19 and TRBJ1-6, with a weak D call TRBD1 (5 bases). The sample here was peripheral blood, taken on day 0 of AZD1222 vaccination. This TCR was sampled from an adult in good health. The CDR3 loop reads CASSYRRQNVGSPLHF. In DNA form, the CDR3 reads TGTGCCAGTAGTTACCGACGACAGAATGTCGGTTCACCCCTCCACTTT.